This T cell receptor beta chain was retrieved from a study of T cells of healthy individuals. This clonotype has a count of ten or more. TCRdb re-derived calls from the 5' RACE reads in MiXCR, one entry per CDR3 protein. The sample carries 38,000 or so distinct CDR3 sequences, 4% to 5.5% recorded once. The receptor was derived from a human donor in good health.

CDR3 sequence reads: CASRDRARAYEQYF. The CDR3 region has the DNA TGTGCCAGTCGGGACAGGGCAAGGGCCTACGAGCAGTACTTC. The chain uses TRBV2 and TRBJ2-7; 9 bases are shared with TRBD1. This CDR3 comprises 14 residues. Germline V gene data show CDR1 as SNHLY and CDR2 as FYNNEI. With V trimmed by 9 bases and J by 2 bases, 8 bases remained unmatched. Using reference TRBV2 and TRBJ2-7 for the parts outside the CDR3, the full variable domain is EPEVTQTPSHQVTQMGQEVILRCVPISNHLYFYWYRQILGQKVEFLVSFYNNEISEKSEIFDDQFSVERPDGSNFTLKIRSTKLEDSAMYFCASRDRARAYEQYFGPGTRLTVT.